The rows below give T cell receptor beta chains drawn from one sample of a study of graft-versus-host responses after intestinal transplantation. The table came from immunoSEQ multiplex PCR; TCRdb's copy has only in-frame clones and leaves some out. The sample has approximately 82,000 clones, roughly 89% seen once. These receptors lack a known antigen. The sequencing used unstimulated CD4+ T cells sorted from spleen or lymph node cells, collected before intestinal transplant. The receptor source for this set is a human donor who received an intestinal transplant. Each CDR3 is given with its conserved first and last residue. Fields, in order: J gene, V gene, clone size, D gene, CDR3 length, CDR3 DNA, CDR3 protein. A D gene is named only where the DNA matches it firmly. Size tells how often a clone was seen (once, few, many) or the class of an expanded clone, and some rows leave it out.

J gene: TRBJ1-2
V gene: TRBV9
clone size: .
D gene: .
CDR3 length: 15
CDR3 DNA: TGTGCCAGCAGCGTCGGTAGACAGCTCGCCTATGGCTACACCTTC
CDR3 protein: CASSVGRQLAYGYTF

J gene: TRBJ2-1
V gene: TRBV2
clone size: .
D gene: .
CDR3 length: 12
CDR3 DNA: TGTGCCAGCAGCTTACAGAGAAATGAGCAGTTCTTC
CDR3 protein: CASSLQRNEQFF

J gene: TRBJ2-6
V gene: TRBV27
clone size: .
D gene: TRBD1
CDR3 length: 17
CDR3 DNA: TGTGCCAGCAGTTTCCTATCGGGACAGGGGGTATTTCCCGTCCTGACTTTC
CDR3 protein: CASSFLSGQGVFPVLTF

J gene: TRBJ2-7
V gene: TRBV7-9
clone size: .
D gene: TRBD2
CDR3 length: 14
CDR3 DNA: TGTGCCAGCAGCATACTGGGACTAGCGGGGGAGCAGTACTTC
CDR3 protein: CASSILGLAGEQYF

J gene: TRBJ1-1
V gene: TRBV11-2
clone size: .
D gene: TRBD1
CDR3 length: 15
CDR3 DNA: TGTGCCAGCAGCTCATTGGACAGGGGGAGCACTGAAGCTTTCTTT
CDR3 protein: CASSSLDRGSTEAFF

J gene: TRBJ1-4
V gene: TRBV7-9
clone size: .
D gene: .
CDR3 length: 16
CDR3 DNA: TGTGCCAGCAGCCCAACAGGGTCGGCAACTAATGAAAAACTGTTTTTT
CDR3 protein: CASSPTGSATNEKLFF

J gene: TRBJ1-1
V gene: TRBV10-3
clone size: few
D gene: TRBD1
CDR3 length: 13
CDR3 DNA: TGTGCCATCAGTGGGGGGCAGGGACAGGGAGCTTTCTTT
CDR3 protein: CAISGGQGQGAFF

J gene: TRBJ1-2
V gene: TRBV4-3
clone size: few
D gene: TRBD1
CDR3 length: 15
CDR3 DNA: TGCGCCAGCAGCCAAGGGACAGGGGGTGTCTATGGCTACACCTTC
CDR3 protein: CASSQGTGGVYGYTF

J gene: TRBJ1-6
V gene: TRBV1
clone size: .
D gene: .
CDR3 length: 16
CDR3 DNA: TGCACCAGCATTTACAGGGTGAGGTCCTATAATTCACCCCTCCACTTT
CDR3 protein: CTSIYRVRSYNSPLHF

J gene: TRBJ2-3
V gene: TRBV10-1
clone size: few
D gene: .
CDR3 length: 15
CDR3 DNA: TGCGCCAGCAGTGTTGGAGACGTAAGCACAGATACGCAGTATTTT
CDR3 protein: CASSVGDVSTDTQYF

J gene: TRBJ1-5
V gene: TRBV14
clone size: .
D gene: TRBD1
CDR3 length: 14
CDR3 DNA: TGTGCCAGCAGCCCGACAGGGCTCAATCAGCCCCAGCATTTT
CDR3 protein: CASSPTGLNQPQHF

J gene: TRBJ2-1
V gene: TRBV5-1
clone size: once
D gene: TRBD2
CDR3 length: 17
CDR3 DNA: TGCGCCAGCAGCTCACCCATACTAGCGGGGGGGCGAAGTGAGCAGTTCTTC
CDR3 protein: CASSSPILAGGRSEQFF